Given below is one TCR beta chain in context. The target antigen is unknown. Trimming took 5 bases from V and 3 from J, leaving 17 bases between them. The CDR3 spans 15 residues. Germline V gene lookup returns CDR1 SEHNR and CDR2 FQNEAQ (reference sequence). The entry originates in a study of blood T cells in healthy people across ages. Study-level findings and limits: PBMCs went unsorted, and a conclusive naive versus antigen-experienced comparison was therefore prevented.

Alongside a J-beta primer mix, a sample-barcoded 5' primer served in a second PCR lasting roughly 6 to 12 cycles. The study obtained at least 3 million CDR3-containing paired-end reads from every sample. One entry per CDR3 protein results from TCRdb running MiXCR on the 5' RACE reads. The repertoire has about 1.4 million distinct CDR3 sequences, around 59% of them found once; the top ten carry 6.5% to 8.5%. This sequence joins TRBV7-9 and TRBJ2-7; possibly TRBD2 for D (7 bases). The source material was blood. The sequence was obtained from a man aged 18 to 29 in good health. The CDR3 loop is CASSGRGGAGYEQYF. DNA of the CDR3: TGTGCCAGCAGCGGACGAGGGGGGGCCGGCTACGAGCAGTACTTC.